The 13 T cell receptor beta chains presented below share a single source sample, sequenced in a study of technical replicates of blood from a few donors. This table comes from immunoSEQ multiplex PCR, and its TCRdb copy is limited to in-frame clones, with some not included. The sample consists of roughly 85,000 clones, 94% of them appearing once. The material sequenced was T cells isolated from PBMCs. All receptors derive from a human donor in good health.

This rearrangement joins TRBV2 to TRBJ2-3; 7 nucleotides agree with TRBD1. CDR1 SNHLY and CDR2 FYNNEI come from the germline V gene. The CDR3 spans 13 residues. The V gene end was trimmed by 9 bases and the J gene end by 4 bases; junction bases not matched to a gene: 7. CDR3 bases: TGTGCCAGTCTGACAGGGTTCGCAGATACGCAGTATTTT. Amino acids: CASLTGFADTQYF. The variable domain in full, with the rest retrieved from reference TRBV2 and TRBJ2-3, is EPEVTQTPSHQVTQMGQEVILRCVPISNHLYFYWYRQILGQKVEFLVSFYNNEISEKSEIFDDQFSVERPDGSNFTLKIRSTKLEDSAMYFCASLTGFADTQYFGPGTRLTVL.

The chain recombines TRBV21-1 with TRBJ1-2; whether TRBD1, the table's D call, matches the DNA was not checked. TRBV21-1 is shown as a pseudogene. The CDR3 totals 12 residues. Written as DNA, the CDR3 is TGTGCCAGCAGCAAAGTACAGTATGGCTACACCTTC. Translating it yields CASSKVQYGYTF.

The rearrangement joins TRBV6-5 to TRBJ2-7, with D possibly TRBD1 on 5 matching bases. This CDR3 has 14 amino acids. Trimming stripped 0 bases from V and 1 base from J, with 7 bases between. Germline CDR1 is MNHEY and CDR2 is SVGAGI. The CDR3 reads CASSYSSGSYEQYF. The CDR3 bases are TGTGCCAGCAGTTACTCTTCAGGGTCCTACGAGCAGTACTTC.

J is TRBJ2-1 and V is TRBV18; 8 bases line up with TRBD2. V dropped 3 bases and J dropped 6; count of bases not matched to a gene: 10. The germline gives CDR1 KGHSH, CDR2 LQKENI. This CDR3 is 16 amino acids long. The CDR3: CASSPPGGGQGNEQFF. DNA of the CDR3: TGTGCCAGCTCACCCCCCGGCGGGGGGCAAGGCAATGAGCAGTTCTTC.

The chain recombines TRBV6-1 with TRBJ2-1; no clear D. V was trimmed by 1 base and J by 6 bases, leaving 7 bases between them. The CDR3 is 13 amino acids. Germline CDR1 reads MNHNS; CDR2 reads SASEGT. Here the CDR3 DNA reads TGTGCCAGCAGTGAAGTCGTGCGCAATGAGCAGTTCTTC. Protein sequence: CASSEVVRNEQFF.

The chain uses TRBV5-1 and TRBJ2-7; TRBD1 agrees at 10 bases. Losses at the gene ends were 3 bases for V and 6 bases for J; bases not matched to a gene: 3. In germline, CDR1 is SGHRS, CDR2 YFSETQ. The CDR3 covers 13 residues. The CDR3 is CASSSGTGVEQYF. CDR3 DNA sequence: TGCGCCAGCAGCTCCGGGACAGGGGTCGAGCAGTACTTC.

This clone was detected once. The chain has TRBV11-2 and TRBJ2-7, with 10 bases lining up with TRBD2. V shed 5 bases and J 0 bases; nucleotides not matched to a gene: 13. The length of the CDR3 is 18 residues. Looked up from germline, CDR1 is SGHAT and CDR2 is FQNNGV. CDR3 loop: CASSPTWVAGGRSYEQYF. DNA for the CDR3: TGTGCCAGCAGCCCCACTTGGGTAGCGGGGGGTCGCTCCTACGAGCAGTACTTC.

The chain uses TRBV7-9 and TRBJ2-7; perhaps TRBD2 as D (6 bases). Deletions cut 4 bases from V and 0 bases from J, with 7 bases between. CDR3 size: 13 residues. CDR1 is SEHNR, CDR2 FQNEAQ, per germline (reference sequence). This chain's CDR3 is CASSSGLSYEQYF. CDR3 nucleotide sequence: TGTGCCAGCAGCTCGGGACTCTCCTACGAGCAGTACTTC. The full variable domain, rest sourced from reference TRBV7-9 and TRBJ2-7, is DTGVSQNPRHKITKRGQNVTFRCDPISEHNRLYWYRQTLGQGPEFLTYFQNEAQLEKSRLLSDRFSAERPKGSFSTLEIQRTEQGDSAMYLCASSSGLSYEQYFGPGTRLTVT.

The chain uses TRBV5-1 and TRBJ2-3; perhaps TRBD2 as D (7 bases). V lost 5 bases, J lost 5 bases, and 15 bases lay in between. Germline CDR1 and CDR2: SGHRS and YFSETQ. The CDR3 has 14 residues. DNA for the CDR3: TGCGCCAGCAGGTGGAGGGGAGGGGGAGATACGCAGTATTTT. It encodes CASRWRGGGDTQYF.

The CDR3 loop is CASSQGGVRGFTGELFF. CDR3 DNA: TGTGCCAGCAGCCAAGGGGGGGTTAGGGGTTTCACCGGGGAGCTGTTTTTT. This chain joins TRBV9 and TRBJ2-2; a possible D gene is TRBD2 (7 bases). The germline gives CDR1 SGDLS, CDR2 YYNGEE. CDR3 size: 17 residues. The V end lost 4 bases, the J end lost 4 bases, and 20 bases lay between the germline ends.

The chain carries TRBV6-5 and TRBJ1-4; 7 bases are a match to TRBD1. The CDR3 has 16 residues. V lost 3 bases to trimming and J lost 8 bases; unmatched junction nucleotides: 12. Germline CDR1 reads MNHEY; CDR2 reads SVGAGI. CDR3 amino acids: CASSYLRGGGGEKLFF. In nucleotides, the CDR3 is TGTGCCAGCAGTTATCTACGTGGAGGGGGCGGCGAAAAACTGTTTTTT.

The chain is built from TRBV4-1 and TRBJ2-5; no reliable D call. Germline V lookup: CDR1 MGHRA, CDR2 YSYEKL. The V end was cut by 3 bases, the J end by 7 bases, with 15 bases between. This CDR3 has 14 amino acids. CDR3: CASSQQSERGTQYF. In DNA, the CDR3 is TGCGCCAGCAGCCAGCAATCCGAGAGAGGGACCCAGTACTTC.

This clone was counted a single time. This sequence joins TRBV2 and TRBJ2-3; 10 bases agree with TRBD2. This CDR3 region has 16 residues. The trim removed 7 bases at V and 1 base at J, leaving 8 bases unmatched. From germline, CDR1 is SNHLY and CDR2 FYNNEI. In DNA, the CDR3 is TGTGCCAGCAACGGGCCTAGCGGGAGAGGCACAGATACGCAGTATTTT. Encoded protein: CASNGPSGRGTDTQYF.